One sample yielded the 19 T cell receptor beta chains listed below, sequenced in a study of blood T cells in healthy people across ages. PCR was performed a second time for roughly 7 to 11 cycles using a sample-barcoded 5' primer and a J-beta primer mix. Via MiXCR, TCRdb re-called the 5' RACE reads, giving one row per CDR3 protein. The sample shows some 710,000 distinct CDR3 sequences, about 46% of them seen only once. Sequences were obtained from blood. The receptors come from a man older than 75 in good health.

This clonotype was seen ten or more times. The J gene is TRBJ2-3, the V gene TRBV29-1; 10 positions match TRBD1. In germline, CDR1 is SQVTM, CDR2 ANQGSEA. J lost 3 bases, V lost 4 bases, and 4 bases had no gene match. This CDR3 spans 14 amino acids. The CDR3 bases are TGCAGCGTTGTGGACAGGGGGATGACAGATACGCAGTATTTT. As protein: CSVVDRGMTDTQYF.

The V gene is TRBV7-2, the J gene TRBJ1-5, with a possible D match to TRBD1 (5 bases). CDR1 and CDR2 from the germline V gene are SGHTA and FQGNSA. Trimming cost V 2 bases and J 7 bases, with 15 bases left between them. This CDR3 is built from 15 residues. The CDR3: CASSLNGGVGQPQHF. CDR3 in DNA: TGTGCCAGCAGCTTAAACGGGGGGGTGGGCCAGCCCCAGCATTTT.

This clonotype has a handful of counts. The rearrangement joins TRBV27 to TRBJ2-1; either TRBD1 or TRBD2 may fit D (5 bases each). This CDR3 contains 16 residues. Trimming removed 6 bases from V and 1 base from J, with 16 bases in between. Germline loops: CDR1 MNHEY, CDR2 SMNVEV (reference sequence). CDR3 amino acids: CASRTGLVGSYNEQFF. The CDR3 nucleotides read TGTGCCAGCAGAACGGGGCTAGTAGGTTCCTACAATGAGCAGTTCTTC.

In its sample, this clonotype was seen a few times. The chain is built from TRBV5-5 and TRBJ2-5, with 11 bases lining up with TRBD2. Per the germline V gene, CDR1 is SGHKS and CDR2 is YYEKEE (reference sequence). This CDR3 has 16 amino acids. V trimming: 6 bases; J trimming: 3 bases; junction bases outside the gene matches: 10. In nucleotides, the CDR3 is TGTGCCAGCATCCCTTTACTAGCGGGGGAGGAAGAGACCCAGTACTTC. Amino acids: CASIPLLAGEEETQYF.

This clonotype was seen at least ten times. As DNA, the CDR3 is TGTGCCAGCAGTGACGAACTAGTTGCCGAGCAGTTCTTC. Translating gives CASSDELVAEQFF. The chain links TRBV6-2 or TRBV6-3 to TRBJ2-1; TRBD2 might be the D (5 bases). Germline V gene sequence: CDR1 MNHEY, CDR2 SVGEGT. V dropped 5 bases and J dropped 10 bases, with 15 bases sitting between them. There are 13 residues in the CDR3.

The chain carries TRBV6-2 or TRBV6-3 and TRBJ2-1, with D possibly being TRBD1 (6 bases). From germline, CDR1 is MNHEY and CDR2 SVGEGT. The V end was cut by 8 bases, the J end by 8 bases, with 10 bases between. The CDR3 consists of 11 residues. Here the CDR3 reads CASARGHEQFF. The CDR3 DNA sequence: TGTGCCAGCGCCAGGGGTCATGAGCAGTTCTTC.

This chain joins TRBV12-3 or TRBV12-4 and TRBJ2-1; D gene uncertain. V lost 7 bases to trimming and J lost 9 bases, with 22 bases between them. The CDR3 has 15 amino acids. The CDR3 spells CASKQPGRLSGEQFF. DNA of the CDR3: TGTGCCAGCAAACAGCCCGGCCGCTTGAGTGGTGAGCAGTTCTTC.

This clonotype came up a few times. J is TRBJ1-6 and V is TRBV10-3, with D possibly being TRBD1 (6 bases). CDR3 length: 15 amino acids. Germline V lookup: CDR1 ENHRY, CDR2 SYGVKD. V was trimmed by 4 bases and J by 5 bases, leaving 12 bases between them. The chain's CDR3 is CAISGQGPHNSPLHF. The CDR3 DNA reads TGTGCCATCAGTGGGCAGGGGCCCCATAATTCACCCCTCCACTTT.

Here the CDR3 DNA reads TGTGCCAGCAGCTCCCAAAGCGGGAGGGCGCCCAATGAGCAGTTCTTC. This encodes CASSSQSGRAPNEQFF. The chain has TRBV13 and TRBJ2-1; 10 bases are shared with TRBD2. The V and J ends lost 4 bases and 6 bases, in that order; junction bases with no gene match: 9. The germline V gene has CDR1 PRHDT and CDR2 FYEKMQ (reference sequence). The CDR3 runs to 16 residues. The full variable domain, with the rest looked up from reference TRBV13 and TRBJ2-1, is AAGVIQSPRHLIKEKRETATLKCYPIPRHDTVYWYQQGPGQDPQFLISFYEKMQSDKGSIPDRFSAQQFSDYHSELNMSSLELGDSALYFCASSSQSGRAPNEQFFGPGTRLTVL.

The V and J genes are TRBV6-1 and TRBJ2-7; TRBD2 matches 8 bases. The germline gives CDR1 MNHNS, CDR2 SASEGT. V lost 6 bases and J lost 2; bases outside the gene matches: 3. The CDR3 is 13 amino acids. CDR3: CASSQREPYEQYF. CDR3 DNA: TGTGCCAGCAGCCAGCGGGAGCCCTACGAGCAGTACTTC.

This clonotype was picked up a small number of times. The gene calls are TRBV1 and TRBJ2-1. TRBV1 is reported as a pseudogene. The CDR3 is made up of 15 amino acids. The CDR3 region has the DNA TGCACCAGCAGCCAGGGTAGGACCTCATCAAGGGAGCAGTTCTTC. Its protein product is CTSSQGRTSSREQFF.

The table lists this clonotype with a few counts. The chain links TRBV27 to TRBJ2-7; 9 bases map to TRBD2. The CDR3 runs to 15 residues. The germline V gene has CDR1 MNHEY and CDR2 SMNVEV (reference sequence). V trimming: 4 bases; J trimming: 3 bases; junction bases outside the gene matches: 7. The CDR3 sequence: CASSSPRTSDYEQYF. The DNA of the CDR3 is TGTGCCAGCAGTTCCCCTCGGACTAGCGACTACGAGCAGTACTTC.

The genes are TRBV29-1 and TRBJ2-3; the D gene is possibly TRBD1 (5 bases). The CDR3 covers 12 residues. CDR1 and CDR2 (germline): SQVTM, ANQGSEA. The V end was cut by 5 bases, the J end by 5 bases, with 11 bases between. This chain's CDR3 is CSVTPQEDTQYF. As DNA, the CDR3 is TGCAGCGTTACCCCACAGGAAGATACGCAGTATTTT.

The chain employs TRBV6-2 or TRBV6-3 and TRBJ2-1; D is unresolved. Germline V gives CDR1 MNHEY, CDR2 SVGEGT. The CDR3 extends over 12 amino acids. Trimming stripped 2 bases from V and 12 bases from J, with 11 bases between. The CDR3 DNA is TGTGCCAGCAGTTACGGTCTACAAGGGCAGTTCTTC. Translated: CASSYGLQGQFF.

The rearrangement links TRBV12-3 or TRBV12-4 to TRBJ2-4; 8 positions agree with TRBD1. Trimming at V came to 5 bases and at J to 7 bases, leaving 7 bases not matched to a gene. The CDR3 covers 14 residues. CDR3 in amino acids: CASSPRTGNNIQYF. In DNA form, the CDR3 reads TGTGCCAGCAGTCCCAGGACAGGGAACAACATTCAGTACTTC.

This chain connects TRBV7-2 to TRBJ2-1; 10 bases are a match to TRBD1. V lost 6 bases to trimming and J lost 5 bases; unmatched junction nucleotides: 4. The CDR3 is 14 residues long. CDR1 is SGHTA, CDR2 FQGNSA, per germline. CDR3 region: CASRTGTGDNEQFF. CDR3 DNA sequence: TGTGCCAGCAGAACAGGGACAGGGGACAATGAGCAGTTCTTC.

This clonotype was recorded a few times. CDR3 amino acids: CSVLTPGSEKLFF. CDR3 sequence (DNA): TGCAGCGTGTTGACGCCTGGAAGTGAAAAACTGTTTTTT. The chain links TRBV29-1 to TRBJ1-4; D uncertain. Germline V CDR1 and CDR2: SQVTM, ANQGSEA. The V end was cut by 6 bases, the J end by 7 bases, with 15 bases between. CDR3 length: 13 residues.

The chain is built from TRBV28 and TRBJ2-3; TRBD2 aligns across 7 bases. Per germline, CDR1 MDHEN and CDR2 SYDVKM. The CDR3 covers 14 residues. The V and J ends lost 3 bases and 3 bases, in that order; junction bases with no gene match: 3. CDR3 DNA sequence: TGTGCCAGCAGTTTTTCTAGCGGAACAGATACGCAGTATTTT. This gives the protein CASSFSSGTDTQYF. The full variable domain, with the rest looked up from reference TRBV28 and TRBJ2-3, is DVKVTQSSRYLVKRTGEKVFLECVQDMDHENMFWYRQDPGLGLRLIYFSYDVKMKEKGDIPEGYSVSREKKERFSLILESASTNQTSMYLCASSFSSGTDTQYFGPGTRLTVL.

A few counts support this clonotype. The junction departs from germline at one end; a sequencing error may be responsible. CDR3 sequence: CAGSLSSGFVYGYTF. CDR3 nucleotides: TGTGCCGGCAGTTTATCCTCCGGCTTCGTCTATGGCTACACCTTC. The V and J genes are TRBV28 and TRBJ1-2; D gene ambiguous. Looked up from germline, CDR1 is MDHEN and CDR2 is SYDVKM. The CDR3 extends over 15 amino acids.